This paragraph covers one TCR beta chain sequence. Its target is not known. CDR3 size: 17 residues. V was clipped by 1 base and J by 1 base, with 16 bases between them. Germline CDR1 SEHNR, CDR2 FQNEAQ (reference sequence). Researchers ran the PCR with 60 Vbeta and 13 Jbeta primers. In the authors' workflow: The authors later counted roughly 77 million unique TCR beta chains, 9.5 million to 11 million of them shared. Method: immunoSEQ multiplex PCR; TCRdb's copy keeps in-frame clones and lacks some. The V and J calls and clone size were taken over from that table, and D and trimming were inferred from the DNA. Seen here are 170,000 or so clones, approximately 86% observed once, and the top ten hold about 2%. The data were obtained in a study of cytomegalovirus exposure and HLA in healthy donors. Study-wide background: The early release's HLA-typed donors yielded 78 million or so unique TCRs. Of approximately 400 genotyped donors, approximately 80% clustered with self-reported Caucasian donors.

Study observations and caveats: V segments that were indistinguishable, TRBV6-2 and TRBV6-3 among them, were omitted from analysis.

The clonotype was recovered from a woman under 30 in good health and CMV-seronegative. Material: PBMCs. The chain links TRBV7-9 to TRBJ1-2; no clear D. The CDR3 reads CASSLGLPSPDNYGYTF. The CDR3 coding sequence is TGTGCCAGCAGCTTAGGCCTCCCAAGTCCAGATAACTATGGCTACACCTTC.